The subject of this entry is one TCR beta chain. What antigen it recognizes has not been identified. No much larger clonotype is one base removed from it; base qualities were not supplied. The germline V gene supplies CDR1 SGHTA and CDR2 FQGTGA. The CDR3 measures 15 amino acids from cysteine to phenylalanine. The kept DNA is CDR3 alone, 45 bases in frame from the first base. At the junction V is shortened by 3 bases and J by 3 bases; bases outside the gene matches: 5. These data originate in a study of brain T cells in children with intractable seizures (dated by TCRdb to about 2021). Regarding the research as a whole: A NanoString immunology panel was first used to screen resected brain tissue from roughly 53 pediatric epilepsy surgery cases for immune gene transcripts. About 65% of the 12 selected surgery cases also had pre-surgery blood sequenced, which left four cases with brain tissue only.

According to the study, the label for this sample's time point signals: blood from clinic visit 5 months post-surgery; TSC patient then seizure free. The surgery cases showing the highest brain T cell transcript signatures were chosen for TCR beta chain sequencing of brain tissue and, when available, of blood. Prior to surgery, the patients had been treated with at least one anti-epileptic drug. The TCR-sequenced patients were children whose drug-resistant epilepsy was caused by tuberous sclerosis complex, focal cortical dysplasia, Rasmussen encephalitis or hemimegalencephaly. Bulk genomic DNA was extracted from unsorted brain tissue and whole blood with the Monarch genomic DNA purification kit. TCR beta chain sequences were generated from genomic DNA using the immunoSEQ assay. Concerning the study's data processing: CDR3 sequences not starting with the conserved framework cysteine at position 104 were manually removed. To get clonality, the normalized Shannon's Diversity Index was subtracted from one, giving values from 0 (maximal diversity) to 1 (oligoclonal). Chi-squared comparison-of-proportions tests assessed whether the same CDR3 differed in frequency between samples, such as brain versus blood. Public clonotypes were found through immuneACCESS searches, while the VDJdb browser was used to judge similarity to known antiviral clonotypes. In TCRdb, the immuneACCESS table is reduced to in-frame sequences with V and J assigned. These tables do not hold every clone; where another copy was compared, an unresolved V gene accounts for under half, and the others remain unexplained. V and J calls and clone size are copied from that table; D and trimming were computed from the DNA. The sample includes around 340,000 clones, with roughly 93% observed a single time. The top ten constitute about 5.8% of the sample.

Overall study results and their limits: Viral specificity was inferred solely from CDR3 sequence similarity, and the HCMV serostatus of the patients was not known. Because pre- and post-surgery blood were sequenced to different depths, clones absent from the pre-surgery sample may reflect undersampling.

The chain employs TRBV7-3 and TRBJ2-3, and TRBD2 aligns with 8 junction nucleotides. The receptor was derived from a boy under three years old with tuberous sclerosis and intractable seizures. The input for sequencing was peripheral blood, taken 4 to 6 months after surgery. The CDR3 region reads CASSFAGRGTDTQYF. The nucleotides are TGTGCCAGCAGCTTCGCCGGGAGGGGGACAGATACGCAGTATTTT.